The 31 T cell receptor beta chains given below trace back to one sample, sequenced in a study of blood T cell repertoires in COVID-19. Produced via immunoSEQ multiplex PCR; TCRdb's table is partial and in-frame only. The top ten hold around 0.91% of the sample, which has roughly 360,000 clones, 88% seen once. Material for sequencing was PBMCs or T cells enriched from blood (not recorded which). All receptors come from a woman in her 30s with acute COVID-19.

This chain links TRBV28 with TRBJ1-6; 8 nucleotides match TRBD1. CDR3 length: 14 residues. The V segment lost 3 bases and the J segment 9 bases; nucleotides outside the gene matches: 4. Germline values: CDR1 MDHEN, CDR2 SYDVKM. The CDR3 loop is CASSLRTGFSPLHF. DNA for the CDR3: TGTGCCAGCAGTTTGAGGACAGGGTTTTCACCCCTCCACTTT.

The chain is built from TRBV19 and TRBJ1-2, with TRBD1 matching over 7 bases. The germline V gene has CDR1 LNHDA and CDR2 SQIVND (reference sequence). V was pared by 3 bases and J by 5 bases, with 9 bases of the junction left unmatched. The CDR3 totals 15 residues. CDR3 bases: TGTGCCAGTAGTATTGGTCGGGACAGACCTTATGGCTACACCTTC. Its translation: CASSIGRDRPYGYTF.

The chain uses TRBV6-1 and TRBJ2-7; 7 bases agree with TRBD1. The germline CDR1 and CDR2 sequences are MNHNS and SASEGT. The ends lost 1 base at V and 2 bases at J; junction bases unmatched: 8. CDR3 length equals 16 residues. For the CDR3, the DNA is TGTGCCAGCAGTGAAGAGGGGGCAGGGCTCGCCTACGAGCAGTACTTC. Its protein product is CASSEEGAGLAYEQYF.

The chain has TRBV15 and TRBJ1-2; D call uncertain. This CDR3 contains 16 residues. V lost 4 bases and J lost 4, with 19 bases in between. Germline CDR1 is LNHNV and CDR2 is YYDKDF (reference sequence). CDR3 residues: CATSTPYPRGLYGYTF. The CDR3 DNA is TGTGCCACCAGCACACCGTACCCCCGAGGCCTCTATGGCTACACCTTC.

This clone appeared a single time. The genes are TRBV3-1 (or the pseudogene TRBV3-2) and TRBJ1-5, with TRBD1 matching over 7 bases. The CDR3 sequence is 13 residues long. J was trimmed by 7 bases and V by 5 bases; bases with no gene match: 5. Germline V gene lookup returns CDR1 LGHDT and CDR2 YNNKEL (reference sequence). The CDR3 DNA follows: TGTGCCAGCAGCGCGGACAGGTTCCAGCCCCAGCATTTT. Encoded protein: CASSADRFQPQHF.

The genes are TRBV11-2 and TRBJ2-7; D is perhaps TRBD1 (5 bases). This CDR3 has 15 residues. CDR1 is SGHAT and CDR2 is FQNNGV in the germline V gene. V lost 1 base to trimming and J lost 3 bases, with 13 bases between them. The CDR3: CASSLGWGGIYEQYF. For the CDR3, the DNA is TGTGCCAGCAGCTTAGGTTGGGGCGGAATCTACGAGCAGTACTTC.

This sequence joins TRBV5-4 and TRBJ2-5, with 8 bases identical to TRBD1. The CDR3 sequence is 15 residues long. Germline loops: CDR1 SGHNT, CDR2 YYREEE (reference sequence). With 4 bases clipped from V and 5 bases from J, the junction kept 10 bases outside the gene matches. CDR3 DNA sequence: TGTGCCAGCAGCCGGACAGGGACGCCTTCTGAGACCCAGTACTTC. Residues: CASSRTGTPSETQYF. Based on the CDR3 plus reference TRBV5-4 and TRBJ2-5, the full variable domain is ETGVTQSPTHLIKTRGQQVTLRCSSQSGHNTVSWYQQALGQGPQFIFQYYREEENGRGNFPPRFSGLQFPNYSSELNVNALELDDSALYLCASSRTGTPSETQYFGPGTRLLVL.

The CDR3 sequence: CASRPLERGGIEQFF. DNA of the CDR3: TGTGCCAGCAGACCCTTGGAGCGGGGGGGCATTGAGCAGTTCTTC. The rearrangement joins TRBV6-5 to TRBJ2-1; TRBD2 aligns across 10 bases. V lost 6 bases to trimming and J lost 9 bases; unmatched junction nucleotides: 11. Germline-derived CDR1 and CDR2 are MNHEY and SVGAGI. The CDR3 loop spans 15 amino acids.

This clone was observed a single time. V is TRBV30 and J is TRBJ2-7; the match to TRBD1 covers 11 bases. The trim removed 0 bases at V and 4 bases at J, leaving 5 bases unmatched. Germline CDR1 and CDR2: GTSNPN and SVGIG (reference sequence). The CDR3 runs 15 residues. The CDR3 loop reads CAWSVRGQGVYEQYF. As DNA, the CDR3 is TGTGCCTGGAGTGTAAGGGGACAGGGGGTTTACGAGCAGTACTTC.

Here the CDR3 reads CASRRGQGSNQPQHF. The CDR3 bases are TGTGCCAGCAGGCGTGGACAGGGGAGCAATCAGCCCCAGCATTTT. This chain uses TRBV7-8 with TRBJ1-5, with 9 bases identical to TRBD1. There are 15 residues in the CDR3. CDR1 SGHVS and CDR2 FQNEAQ come from the germline V gene. After removal of 6 bases from V and 1 base from J, the junction contained 4 bases not matched to a gene.

This rearrangement joins TRBV30 to TRBJ1-6; D is unclear. The germline CDR1 and CDR2 sequences are GTSNPN and SVGIG (reference sequence). This CDR3 spans 14 amino acids. Trimming removed 0 bases from V and 6 bases from J, with 9 bases in between. The CDR3 loop reads CAWSVGSLNSPLHF. In nucleotides, the CDR3 is TGTGCCTGGAGTGTGGGGAGCCTTAATTCACCCCTCCACTTT.

This chain links TRBV21-1 with TRBJ2-4; no check of the table's D call, TRBD2, against the DNA was made. TRBV21-1 is marked as a pseudogene. The CDR3 loop spans 21 amino acids. CDR3 sequence reads: CASSIPCNTASPIVAKNIQYF. The CDR3 bases are TGTGCCAGCAGCATACCGTGCAACACCGCTAGTCCGATCGTAGCCAAAAACATTCAGTACTTC.

The chain links TRBV24-1 to TRBJ1-5; 9 nucleotides line up with TRBD1. After removal of 4 bases from V and 4 bases from J, the junction contained 4 bases not matched to a gene. This CDR3 has 15 amino acids. CDR1 is KGHDR and CDR2 is SFDVKD in the germline V gene. The CDR3 loop reads CATSDPGTGNQPQHF. In DNA, the CDR3 is TGTGCCACCAGTGACCCCGGGACAGGGAATCAGCCCCAGCATTTT.

This chain's CDR3 is CASSFTGRSGNTIYF. In nucleotides, the CDR3 is TGTGCCAGCAGCTTTACAGGCCGCTCTGGAAACACCATATATTTT. The rearrangement uses TRBV7-9 and TRBJ1-3; perhaps TRBD1 as D (5 bases). The CDR3 is 15 residues long. The V gene lost 3 bases and the J gene lost 0 bases, with 9 bases spanning the gap. Per germline, CDR1 SEHNR and CDR2 FQNEAQ (reference sequence).

The chain recombines TRBV29-1 with TRBJ1-4; possible D gene TRBD1, 5 bases. V gave up 5 bases and J gave up 3 bases, with 19 bases separating them. This CDR3 comprises 16 residues. CDR1 is SQVTM and CDR2 is ANQGSEA in the germline V gene. The CDR3 DNA reads as TGCAGCGTTTTGGTTTCGGGCGGGGCACCTAATGAAAAACTGTTTTTT. Translating it yields CSVLVSGGAPNEKLFF.

This clone was observed once. The rearrangement joins TRBV30 to TRBJ2-7, with D perhaps TRBD2 (5 bases). The CDR3 totals 13 residues. Trimming removed 0 bases at V and 3 bases at J, with 9 bases between. Looked up from germline, CDR1 is GTSNPN and CDR2 is SVGIG (reference sequence). This CDR3 is CAWSVGGDYEQYF. CDR3 coding DNA: TGTGCCTGGAGTGTTGGAGGAGACTACGAGCAGTACTTC.

This chain uses TRBV27 with TRBJ1-1; 7 positions agree with TRBD1. The V segment lost 4 bases and the J segment 6 bases; nucleotides outside the gene matches: 8. There are 14 residues in the CDR3. Looked up from germline, CDR1 is MNHEY and CDR2 is SMNVEV (reference sequence). The CDR3 loop is CASSSTGLSSEAFF. The CDR3 coding sequence is TGTGCCAGCAGTTCGACAGGGCTTTCGTCTGAAGCTTTCTTT.

This chain joins TRBV6-5 and TRBJ1-5; D is unresolved. The V gene lost 8 bases and the J gene lost 0 bases, with 14 bases spanning the gap. Germline V gives CDR1 MNHEY, CDR2 SVGAGI. The length of the CDR3 is 15 residues. CDR3 bases: TGTGCCAGCCCTGGTCCTGCGTATAGCAATCAGCCCCAGCATTTT. Translated: CASPGPAYSNQPQHF.

The chain joins TRBV24-1 to TRBJ1-6; possibly TRBD1 for D (6 bases). Trimming stripped 4 bases from V and 2 bases from J, with 14 bases between. The CDR3 covers 17 residues. Per the germline V gene, CDR1 is KGHDR and CDR2 is SFDVKD. CDR3 protein: CATSETGTPPYNSPLHF. DNA for the CDR3: TGTGCCACCAGTGAAACAGGGACACCGCCCTATAATTCACCCCTCCACTTT.

The chain combines TRBV5-1 with TRBJ1-3; the match to TRBD1 covers 7 bases. The V gene's germline CDR1 is SGHRS and CDR2 YFSETQ. Losses at the gene ends were 3 bases for V and 4 bases for J; bases not matched to a gene: 4. The CDR3 contains 14 residues. The CDR3 DNA reads TGCGCCAGCAGCTGGGGGACAGACGGAAACACCATATATTTT. It yields the protein CASSWGTDGNTIYF.

There are a few counts of this clone. The chain links TRBV7-3 to TRBJ2-1; 7 bases map to TRBD2. The length of the CDR3 is 15 residues. Trimming cost V 5 bases and J 5 bases; bases outside gene matches: 9. The germline gives CDR1 SGHTA, CDR2 FQGTGA. Here the CDR3 DNA reads TGTGCCAGCAGCCGAGTCGCCGGACTAGACAATGAGCAGTTCTTC. Residues: CASSRVAGLDNEQFF.

The chain has TRBV11-3 and TRBJ2-1; TRBD1 matches 7 bases. Germline V gene sequence: CDR1 SGHNT, CDR2 YENEEA. The CDR3 consists of 14 residues. With 5 bases clipped from V and 8 bases from J, the junction kept 9 bases outside the gene matches. This CDR3 reads CASSTRTGRDEQFF. The CDR3 DNA is TGTGCCAGCAGCACCCGGACAGGACGAGATGAGCAGTTCTTC.

This chain uses TRBV6-5 with TRBJ1-6; 7 nucleotides agree with TRBD1. Germline V lookup: CDR1 MNHEY, CDR2 SVGAGI. Trimming removed 5 bases from V and 8 bases from J; junction bases left unmatched: 9. This CDR3 region has 15 residues. The CDR3 coding sequence is TGTGCCAGCAGTCGAGAGACAGGGCCGTATTCACCCCTCCACTTT. This codes for CASSRETGPYSPLHF.

DNA for the CDR3: TGCAGCGTTGGGGCAAACACTGAAGCTTTCTTT. Amino acid sequence: CSVGANTEAFF. The J gene is TRBJ1-1, the V gene TRBV29-1; D is ambiguous. This CDR3 spans 11 amino acids. CDR1 is SQVTM, CDR2 ANQGSEA, per germline. Trimming shortened V by 4 bases and J by 2 bases, and 5 bases separated the two germline ends.

The gene calls are TRBV7-8 and TRBJ2-6; D is unclear. V was shortened by 2 bases and J by 0 bases, with 5 bases between the two germline ends. The CDR3 consists of 15 residues. The germline V gene has CDR1 SGHVS and CDR2 FQNEAQ. CDR3 amino acids: CASSLMSSGANVLTF. CDR3 bases: TGTGCCAGCAGCTTAATGAGCTCTGGGGCCAACGTCCTGACTTTC.

The J gene is TRBJ2-7, the V gene TRBV5-1, with D perhaps matching TRBD2 (6 bases). The germline V gene encodes CDR1 SGHRS and CDR2 YFSETQ. With 1 base removed from V and 9 bases from J, the gap between germline ends came to 20 bases. CDR3 length: 15 residues. In nucleotides, the CDR3 is TGCGCCAGCAGCTTGCAAGGGCTAGGAACGGAGGGGCAGTACTTC. Protein: CASSLQGLGTEGQYF.

Remarks on this clone: One end of the junction is discordant with germline, which a read error may explain. The CDR3 is CAWSPSGGGATYTQYF. In DNA, the CDR3 is TGTGCCTGGAGTCCTTCTGGTGGGGGGGCCACATATACGCAGTATTTT. The chain joins TRBV30 to TRBJ2-3; D may be TRBD2 (7 bases). Germline V gives CDR1 GTSNPN, CDR2 SVGIG (reference sequence). The CDR3 consists of 16 residues.

This clone was observed once. The V and J genes are TRBV29-1 and TRBJ1-6; D ambiguous. Looked up from germline, CDR1 is SQVTM and CDR2 is ANQGSEA. V was trimmed by 7 bases and J by 7 bases, leaving 14 bases between them. The CDR3 is made up of 13 amino acids. The DNA for the CDR3 is TGCAGCGCCGCGGCGGGATTAAATTCACCCCTCCACTTT. Protein sequence: CSAAAGLNSPLHF.

This clone was recorded once. The J gene is TRBJ1-6, the V gene TRBV28, with TRBD1 as a possible D gene (6 bases). CDR3 length: 14 residues. From germline, CDR1 is MDHEN and CDR2 SYDVKM. With 1 base removed from V and 9 bases from J, the gap between germline ends came to 10 bases. The CDR3 here is CASSLSGEVSPLHF. The DNA for the CDR3 is TGTGCCAGCAGTTTATCAGGGGAAGTTTCACCCCTCCACTTT.

The rearrangement uses TRBV29-1 and TRBJ1-1; 7 positions match TRBD1. This CDR3 is built from 15 residues. J was trimmed by 4 bases and V by 6 bases; bases with no gene match: 14. Germline V gene sequence: CDR1 SQVTM, CDR2 ANQGSEA. CDR3 DNA sequence: TGCAGCGTCGGCGGGAGGAGCAGGGGGGCCACTGAAGCTTTCTTT. Translated: CSVGGRSRGATEAFF.

The CDR3 spells CASSPNGEAEEQYF. Here the CDR3 DNA reads TGTGCCAGCTCACCAAACGGGGAAGCTGAAGAGCAGTACTTC. The J gene is TRBJ2-7, the V gene TRBV18, with a weak D call TRBD2 (5 bases). Per the germline V gene, CDR1 is KGHSH and CDR2 is LQKENI. The CDR3 loop spans 14 amino acids. Deletions cut 2 bases from V and 7 bases from J, with 15 bases between. Full variable domain (remainder filled in from reference TRBV18 and TRBJ2-7): NAGVMQNPRHLVRRRGQEARLRCSPMKGHSHVYWYRQLPEEGLKFMVYLQKENIIDESGMPKERFSAEFPKEGPSILRIQQVVRGDSAAYFCASSPNGEAEEQYFGPGTRLTVT.